Listed here are 29 T cell receptor beta chains from one sample, sequenced in a study of shared clonotypes between healthy human individuals. Generated by immunoSEQ multiplex PCR, the TCRdb table keeps only in-frame clones and is missing some. The sample consists of around 2.1 million clones, just over 90% of them appearing once. CD45RO-negative CD8 cells positively selected for CCR7 made up the naive population, which excluded terminally differentiated effector memory CD45RA+ cells. Sequencing input: naive CD8+ T cells from PBMCs. The receptors shown here come from a man younger than 30 in good health. Some clones in this sample may be carry-over from other donors' samples.

The rearrangement links TRBV15 to TRBJ2-5; TRBD1 agrees at 7 bases. The CDR3 contains 13 residues. The V and J ends lost 5 bases and 5 bases, in that order; junction bases with no gene match: 5. CDR1 is LNHNV, CDR2 YYDKDF, per germline (reference sequence). CDR3 sequence: CATSEGAGETQYF. The DNA for the CDR3 is TGTGCCACCAGCGAGGGGGCCGGGGAGACCCAGTACTTC.

The genes are TRBV28 and TRBJ1-5, with D tentatively TRBD1 (6 bases). The V end lost 6 bases, the J end lost 0 bases, and 12 bases lay between the germline ends. Per the germline V gene, CDR1 is MDHEN and CDR2 is SYDVKM. CDR3 length equals 15 residues. The CDR3, as DNA: TGTGCCAGCAGGGCGGACAGTCATAGCAATCAGCCCCAGCATTTT. Residues: CASRADSHSNQPQHF.

This chain uses TRBV19 with TRBJ2-7, with D maybe TRBD1 (6 bases). The CDR3 is 16 amino acids. Germline assignment: CDR1 LNHDA and CDR2 SQIVND (reference sequence). V dropped 1 base and J dropped 5 bases, with 18 bases sitting between them. CDR3 protein: CASSIGLTGSIHEQYF. In DNA form, the CDR3 reads TGTGCCAGTAGTATAGGCCTCACAGGGTCGATCCACGAGCAGTACTTC.

J is TRBJ1-2 and V is TRBV6-5; D not certain. Germline values: CDR1 MNHEY, CDR2 SVGAGI. This CDR3 region has 14 residues. V was shortened by 6 bases and J by 4 bases, with 15 bases between the two germline ends. CDR3 nucleotide sequence: TGTGCCAGCAGCTCGGGCATGCTGAGCTATGGCTACACCTTC. Translated, it gives CASSSGMLSYGYTF.

CDR3 DNA sequence: TGTGCCAGCAGCTTGATAGCGGGAGGGCCGTACGAGCAGTACTTC. Translated, it gives CASSLIAGGPYEQYF. The chain carries TRBV5-6 and TRBJ2-7; 11 bases align to TRBD2. J was trimmed by 4 bases and V by 1 base; bases with no gene match: 4. CDR3 length: 15 amino acids. Per the germline V gene, CDR1 is SGHDT and CDR2 is YYEEEE.

The chain couples TRBV29-1 to TRBJ2-7; 9 bases match TRBD2. Germline CDR1 reads SQVTM; CDR2 reads ANQGSEA. The V segment lost 5 bases and the J segment 3 bases; nucleotides outside the gene matches: 11. The CDR3 length is 15 residues. CDR3 in amino acids: CSVLDPASGDYEQYF. Written as DNA, the CDR3 is TGCAGCGTTTTGGATCCGGCTAGCGGGGACTACGAGCAGTACTTC.

This clone has a single count. Other DNA sequences in this sample translate to the same CDR3. CDR3 amino acids: CASSFTSGSYEQYF. CDR3 bases: TGTGCCAGCAGCTTCACTAGCGGGAGCTACGAGCAGTACTTC. V is TRBV11-2 and J is TRBJ2-7, with TRBD2 identical over 11 bases. This CDR3 has 14 residues. V gave up 3 bases and J gave up 3 bases; unmatched junction bases: 1. Germline CDR1 is SGHAT and CDR2 is FQNNGV.

The V gene is TRBV5-4, the J gene TRBJ1-1; 7 bases agree with TRBD1. CDR3 length: 16 amino acids. V dropped 3 bases and J dropped 2; count of bases not matched to a gene: 10. Per germline, CDR1 SGHNT and CDR2 YYREEE (reference sequence). This CDR3 reads CASSSPPGTDNTEAFF. CDR3 DNA sequence: TGTGCCAGCAGCTCCCCCCCCGGGACAGATAACACTGAAGCTTTCTTT.

This chain uses TRBV2 with TRBJ2-7; 10 positions agree with TRBD2. The CDR3 has 14 amino acids. From germline, CDR1 is SNHLY and CDR2 FYNNEI. After removal of 6 bases from V and 4 bases from J, the junction contained 6 bases not matched to a gene. The CDR3 region is CASRDSSGSYEQYF. The DNA of the CDR3 is TGTGCCAGCAGAGACTCTAGCGGGAGTTACGAGCAGTACTTC.

The J gene is TRBJ2-7, the V gene TRBV23-1; 9 bases line up with TRBD1. TRBV23-1 is an ORF; its function is uncertain. The CDR3 extends over 16 amino acids. J lost 5 bases, V lost 1 base, and 9 bases had no gene match. The DNA of the CDR3 is TGCGCCAGCAGTCAATGCCGTTACAGGGGGCTACACGAGCAGTACTTC. Protein product: CASSQCRYRGLHEQYF.

The genes are TRBV27 and TRBJ2-1, with D perhaps matching TRBD2 (5 bases). Trimming left V 7 bases short and J 2 bases short, with 9 bases between. CDR3 length equals 13 residues. The germline V gene encodes CDR1 MNHEY and CDR2 SMNVEV (reference sequence). CDR3: CASTAGAYNEQFF. The CDR3 DNA follows: TGTGCCAGCACTGCGGGCGCCTACAATGAGCAGTTCTTC.

This clone was detected a few times. J is TRBJ1-1 and V is TRBV7-9; D is unresolved. Trimming pared 6 bases from V and 0 bases from J, leaving 17 bases between. CDR1 is SEHNR, CDR2 FQNEAQ, per germline (reference sequence). The CDR3 is 16 residues long. DNA for the CDR3: TGTGCCAGCAGAATAGCCCCCGGCGGACTGAACACTGAAGCTTTCTTT. Translated: CASRIAPGGLNTEAFF.

V and J are TRBV11-2 and TRBJ2-5, with D possibly being TRBD1 (5 bases). The germline gives CDR1 SGHAT, CDR2 FQNNGV. The CDR3 contains 16 residues. Trimming removed 4 bases from V and 3 bases from J, with 18 bases in between. The chain's CDR3 is CASSSRVDTTEETQYF. The CDR3 nucleotides read TGTGCCAGCAGCTCCAGGGTGGACACGACCGAAGAGACCCAGTACTTC.

This chain links TRBV11-2 with TRBJ1-3, with 8 bases matching TRBD1. J gave up 4 bases and V 5 bases, and 10 bases lay outside the gene matches. The CDR3 spans 16 residues. Germline values: CDR1 SGHAT, CDR2 FQNNGV. The CDR3, as DNA: TGTGCCAGCAGCACACGACAGGGGCTTTCCGGAAACACCATATATTTT. It is translated as CASSTRQGLSGNTIYF. The entire variable domain, with the rest obtained from reference TRBV11-2 and TRBJ1-3, is as follows: EAGVAQSPRYKIIEKRQSVAFWCNPISGHATLYWYQQILGQGPKLLIQFQNNGVVDDSQLPKDRFSAERLKGVDSTLKIQPAKLEDSAVYLCASSTRQGLSGNTIYFGEGSWLTVV.

V gene TRBV28 combines with J gene TRBJ2-7; D is undetermined. CDR1 and CDR2 from the germline V gene are MDHEN and SYDVKM. Trimming removed 6 bases at V and 3 bases at J, with 12 bases between. The CDR3 is 13 residues long. This chain's CDR3 is CASRPGRIYEQYF. The CDR3 bases are TGTGCCAGCAGGCCCGGACGAATCTACGAGCAGTACTTC.

The V gene is TRBV9, the J gene TRBJ1-3; D is unclear. The V end lost 0 bases, the J end lost 0 bases, and 10 bases lay between the germline ends. Germline V gives CDR1 SGDLS, CDR2 YYNGEE. The CDR3 runs to 16 residues. CDR3 DNA sequence: TGTGCCAGCAGCGTAGAAGGCAGAAGCTCTGGAAACACCATATATTTT. It translates to CASSVEGRSSGNTIYF. The variable domain in full, completed from reference TRBV9 and TRBJ1-3, reads DSGVTQTPKHLITATGQRVTLRCSPRSGDLSVYWYQQSLDQGLQFLIQYYNGEERAKGNILERFSAQQFPDLHSELNLSSLELGDSALYFCASSVEGRSSGNTIYFGEGSWLTVV.

The CDR3 region has the DNA TGTGCCAGCACCCCCCCCCGAGGTGAGCAGTTCTTC. This translates into CASTPPRGEQFF. The chain uses TRBV28 and TRBJ2-1; D call uncertain. CDR1 and CDR2 from the germline V gene are MDHEN and SYDVKM. There are 12 residues in the CDR3. Trimming pared 7 bases from V and 9 bases from J, leaving 13 bases between.

The genes are TRBV30 and TRBJ2-7; D perhaps matches TRBD1 (6 bases). This CDR3 is built from 14 residues. V was shortened by 2 bases and J by 3 bases, with 14 bases between the two germline ends. From germline, CDR1 is GTSNPN and CDR2 SVGIG (reference sequence). Here the CDR3 reads CAWSRTGQLYEQYF. The CDR3 coding sequence is TGTGCCTGGAGTCGAACTGGACAGCTCTACGAGCAGTACTTC. The complete variable domain, with remaining parts taken from reference TRBV30 and TRBJ2-7, reads SQTIHQWPATLVQPVGSPLSLECTVEGTSNPNLYWYRQAAGRGLQLLFYSVGIGQISSEVPQNLSASRPQDRQFILSSKKLLLSDSGFYLCAWSRTGQLYEQYFGPGTRLTVT.

CDR3 nucleotide sequence: TGTGCCAGCAGCCCTAGCGGGAGTTTGGTCGAGACCCAGTACTTC. Translated: CASSPSGSLVETQYF. This chain connects TRBV13 to TRBJ2-5, with 10 bases fitting TRBD2. Unmatched junction bases numbered 8, after V lost 5 bases and J lost 5 bases. The CDR3 length is 15 residues. Germline CDR1 and CDR2: PRHDT and FYEKMQ (reference sequence). Combining the CDR3 with reference TRBV13 and TRBJ2-5 gives the whole variable domain AAGVIQSPRHLIKEKRETATLKCYPIPRHDTVYWYQQGPGQDPQFLISFYEKMQSDKGSIPDRFSAQQFSDYHSELNMSSLELGDSALYFCASSPSGSLVETQYFGPGTRLLVL.

The gene calls are TRBV7-9 and TRBJ1-2, with 7 bases aligning to TRBD1. The germline CDR1 and CDR2 sequences are SEHNR and FQNEAQ (reference sequence). This CDR3 comprises 17 residues. V lost 3 bases to trimming and J lost 2 bases; unmatched junction nucleotides: 12. This CDR3 is CASSFWGRGSFNYGYTF. The CDR3 region has the DNA TGTGCCAGCAGCTTTTGGGGCAGGGGGTCCTTCAACTATGGCTACACCTTC.

This chain uses TRBV6-5 with TRBJ1-2; D is perhaps TRBD1 (5 bases). Germline assignment: CDR1 MNHEY and CDR2 SVGAGI. The CDR3 extends over 14 amino acids. The V gene lost 7 bases and the J gene lost 9 bases, with 21 bases spanning the gap. The CDR3 reads CASTPGGGVLSYTF. The CDR3 DNA follows: TGTGCCAGCACTCCGGGGGGGGGTGTCCTAAGCTACACCTTC.

The J gene is TRBJ2-2, the V gene TRBV11-2; 8 nucleotides align to TRBD1. This CDR3 comprises 15 residues. With V trimmed by 5 bases and J by 7 bases, 9 bases remained unmatched. In germline, CDR1 is SGHAT, CDR2 FQNNGV. The CDR3 sequence is CASSPPQGVVGELFF. The CDR3 DNA sequence: TGTGCCAGCAGCCCCCCACAGGGGGTCGTCGGGGAGCTGTTTTTT.

The CDR3 region is CATGPRDRGIYEQYF. CDR3 sequence (DNA): TGTGCCACCGGGCCCCGGGACAGGGGGATCTACGAGCAGTACTTC. V usage is TRBV15 and J usage is TRBJ2-7; 11 positions agree with TRBD1. This CDR3 contains 15 residues. Germline V gene sequence: CDR1 LNHNV, CDR2 YYDKDF (reference sequence). The J segment lost 3 bases and the V segment lost 8 bases, leaving 9 bases of the junction unmatched.

Turning to this clone: The same CDR3 also results from other DNA sequences found in this sample. The rearrangement links TRBV4-3 to TRBJ2-7, with unresolved D. This CDR3 is 14 amino acids long. Germline CDR1 is LGHNA and CDR2 is YSLEER. Trimming pared 0 bases from V and 3 bases from J, leaving 9 bases between. CDR3 in DNA: TGCGCCAGCAGCCAAGACCTACTGGGCTACGAGCAGTACTTC. Translated: CASSQDLLGYEQYF.

The chain employs TRBV6-5 and TRBJ2-6; no clear D gene. CDR1 is MNHEY and CDR2 is SVGAGI in the germline V gene. CDR3 length equals 13 residues. Trimming removed 5 bases from V and 4 bases from J, with 6 bases in between. CDR3 protein: CASSARGANVLTF. The CDR3 DNA follows: TGTGCCAGCAGTGCCCGGGGGGCCAACGTCCTGACTTTC.

J is TRBJ2-3 and V is TRBV4-1; no reliable D call. This CDR3 is built from 14 residues. Germline CDR1 and CDR2: MGHRA and YSYEKL. V was pared by 3 bases and J by 6 bases, with 13 bases between. CDR3 sequence reads: CASSQVRPLDTQYF. CDR3 DNA sequence: TGCGCCAGCAGCCAGGTAAGACCCCTGGATACGCAGTATTTT.

The chain employs TRBV7-9 and TRBJ1-1; 9 nucleotides align to TRBD1. Germline loops: CDR1 SEHNR, CDR2 FQNEAQ (reference sequence). The CDR3 has 16 amino acids. V lost 4 bases to trimming and J lost 0 bases; unmatched junction nucleotides: 6. The CDR3 DNA is TGTGCCAGCAGCTGGACAGGGGAGAGAATGAACACTGAAGCTTTCTTT. This gives the protein CASSWTGERMNTEAFF. The variable domain in full, completed from reference TRBV7-9 and TRBJ1-1, reads DTGVSQNPRHKITKRGQNVTFRCDPISEHNRLYWYRQTLGQGPEFLTYFQNEAQLEKSRLLSDRFSAERPKGSFSTLEIQRTEQGDSAMYLCASSWTGERMNTEAFFGQGTRLTVV.

The V gene is TRBV9, the J gene TRBJ1-1; 8 bases map to TRBD1. Germline V gene sequence: CDR1 SGDLS, CDR2 YYNGEE. Trimming cost V 3 bases and J 4 bases; bases outside gene matches: 8. The CDR3 is 15 residues long. The CDR3 sequence is CASSAPPTGGTEAFF. CDR3 DNA: TGTGCCAGCAGCGCACCCCCCACAGGGGGCACTGAAGCTTTCTTT.

CDR3 nucleotides: TGTGCCAGCAGCTTGCAGGGCGGGGGAGGCTACACCTTC. Its translation is CASSLQGGGGYTF. J is TRBJ1-2 and V is TRBV5-6; D may be TRBD1 (5 bases). CDR3 length equals 13 residues. The germline CDR1 and CDR2 sequences are SGHDT and YYEEEE. V gave up 1 base and J gave up 8 bases, with 12 bases separating them.